The present T cell receptor beta chain was sequenced within a study of T cell responses to AZD1222 COVID-19 vaccine (dated by TCRdb to 2020 to 2023). The study in broad terms: A total of 230 to 250 trial participants underwent TCR sequencing, of whom 207 received two doses of AZD1222 and about 26 received two doses of the MenACWY control vaccine. Trial participants were enrolled by age into 18-55, 56-69 and 70-plus year subgroups, with 148, 28 and 57 TCR-sequenced participants respectively.

The CDR3 regions of human TCRbeta chains were subjected to immunosequencing. As for the authors' bioinformatics: Repertoire TCRs were checked for matches against a reference library of SARS-CoV-2-specific TCRs that had been generated using the MIRA antigen-specificity platform. Breadth was defined as the fraction of unique TCRs that were SARS-CoV-2-associated, and depth was defined as the fraction of total T cells that were SARS-CoV-2-associated. Using the MIRA data, each spike-specific TCR was mapped to the spike region that the TCR reacts to and placed in a CD4 or CD8 class. Log10-transformed breadth and depth values were compared by one-way ANOVA with Sidak's multiple comparisons tests. Entries here come from immuneACCESS through TCRdb and include only in-frame sequences with V and J called. Some clones fail to appear in such tables; in the studies checked, an unresolved V gene covers under half of the shortfall, and the cause of the remainder is unknown. V and J calls and clone size are those listed in that table; D and trimming were worked out from the DNA. Across this sample there are approximately 180,000 clones, with approximately 90% seen only once. Jointly, the top ten make up about 3.5% of the sample.

Sample time point, as interpreted from the label and publication: about 28 days (+/-7) after the second vaccine dose. In light of the paper, this sample's treatment or condition label describes: meningococcal conjugate vaccine given as trial control. The vaccinee samples were drawn from two UK trials, COV001 and COV002, one of which was a single-blind randomized controlled phase 2/3 trial testing AZD1222 (ChAdOx1 nCoV-19) in healthy adults. Trial participant PBMC samples were collected at day 0 and day 28 after the second dose for TCRbeta chain sequencing. The research as a whole found: After two AZD1222 doses, both the breadth and the depth of spike-specific TCRs were significantly higher than at day 0 and than in MenACWY recipients. Conclusions about previously exposed vaccinees are limited, since just a handful of AZD1222 recipients were seropositive for SARS-CoV-2 at baseline. The whole spike protein was spanned by vaccine-associated CD4 TCRs, and dominant responses were seen in regions 160-218 and 743-854. Reportedly, almost half of the unique spike-specific TCRs recognized epitopes lying outside the regions that are mutated in the B.1.351 and B.1.1.7 variants. In the small 56-69-year group, the increase in depth fell short of significance, most likely because of low power. Participants were mostly white British and included more females than males, and it was suggested by the authors that clonal diversity may have been underestimated. Because no day 14 peak-response samples were available, the repertoires could be characterized only after the peak T cell response.

CDR1 MNHEY and CDR2 SVGAGI were looked up in the germline V gene. Including cysteine and phenylalanine, the CDR3 has 15 amino acids. Just the 45-base CDR3 DNA is kept, in frame starting at base 1. Trimming removed 7 bases from V and 5 bases from J; the gene matches leave 13 bases unexplained. Note on this clone: Its antigen is unknown. Per-base qualities were not stored, and no clone one base away is much larger.

Sequences were derived from peripheral blood, sampled 28 days after the second dose of the MenACWY control vaccine. The rearranged segments are TRBV6-5 and TRBJ1-2; 7 central bases correspond to TRBD1. This TCR derives from an adult who received the MenACWY meningococcal vaccine as a control. The nucleotide sequence is given as TGTGCCAGCATCCCGACTTGGACAGGAGTTTATGGCTACACCTTC. It specifies CASIPTWTGVYGYTF.